This T cell receptor (beta chain) was recovered during a study of cytomegalovirus exposure and HLA in healthy donors. Study-wide background: Most donors, about 77% of a few hundred genotyped, fell in the Caucasian-associated ancestry cluster.

V lost 5 bases to trimming and J lost 6 bases; unmatched junction nucleotides: 3. CDR1 and CDR2 (germline): MGHRA, YSYEKL. This CDR3 has 13 residues. Study observations and caveats: A reported reduction in N-insertions relative to the 666-donor mean was seen in an Asian-associated ancestry cluster in a later analysis.

Of note for this clone: Its antigen is currently unknown.

Both 60 Vbeta primers and 13 Jbeta primers went into the PCR. Here immunoSEQ multiplex PCR was the method, and the copy in TCRdb shows in-frame clones only, minus some. Of approximately 59,000 clones listed, 60% to 70% are singletons. This sequence joins TRBV4-1 and TRBJ1-2; TRBD1 agrees at 10 bases. This TCR derives from a middle-aged man in good health and CMV-seropositive. Sample: PBMCs. CDR3 sequence (DNA): TGCGCCAGCAGCGGGACAGGGGTACATGGCTACACCTTC. Amino acids: CASSGTGVHGYTF.